This T cell receptor beta chain was observed in a study of shared clonotypes between healthy human individuals. Each replicate PCR on the sorted subsets used 200 to 250 ng DNA (approximately 33,000 T cell genomes). Profiled with immunoSEQ multiplex PCR; TCRdb holds only in-frame clones, not every one. The sample has about 1.5 million clones; about 98% are singletons. In germline, CDR1 is MDHEN, CDR2 SYDVKM. Trimming stripped 3 bases from V and 3 bases from J, with 3 bases between. The CDR3 contains 12 residues. The sequenced sample was naive CD4+ T cells sorted from blood. Subset denoted: CD45RA+ positively selected. The chain has TRBV28 and TRBJ2-4, with D unresolved. This receptor was taken from a man younger than 45 in good health. The CDR3 sequence is CASSFGKNIQYF. The CDR3 DNA is TGTGCCAGCAGTTTTGGCAAAAACATTCAGTACTTC.